The 16 T cell receptor beta chains listed next were all sequenced from one sample in a study of cytomegalovirus exposure and HLA in healthy donors. Libraries were prepared by immunoSEQ multiplex PCR; TCRdb keeps only in-frame clonotypes and omits some of them. The data contain fewer than 200,000 clones, under 90% of them singletons. The sequenced material came from PBMCs. The origin of the receptors is a woman aged 18 to 35 in good health and CMV-seropositive.

In regard to this clone: This sample also contains other DNA sequences that code for the same CDR3. The chain is built from TRBV30 and TRBJ2-7, with D unclear. Germline V lookup: CDR1 GTSNPN, CDR2 SVGIG (reference sequence). V was pared by 0 bases and J by 3 bases, with 6 bases between. The CDR3 consists of 12 residues. CDR3 DNA: TGTGCCTGGAGTGTAACCGGCTACGAGCAGTACTTC. Amino acids: CAWSVTGYEQYF.

The chain is built from TRBV5-1 and TRBJ1-1; possibly TRBD1 for D (5 bases). The V end was cut by 0 bases, the J end by 5 bases, with 11 bases between. In germline, CDR1 is SGHRS, CDR2 YFSETQ. This CDR3 is 14 amino acids long. CDR3 sequence (DNA): TGCGCCAGCAGCTTGGGAGGACAAAGGACTGAAGCTTTCTTT. This codes for CASSLGGQRTEAFF. Complete variable domain (other parts from reference TRBV5-1 and TRBJ1-1): KAGVTQTPRYLIKTRGQQVTLSCSPISGHRSVSWYQQTPGQGLQFLFEYFSETQRNKGNFPGRFSGRQFSNSRSEMNVSTLELGDSALYLCASSLGGQRTEAFFGQGTRLTVV.

The chain is built from TRBV5-1 and TRBJ1-1; the D gene is possibly TRBD1 (6 bases). The germline CDR1 and CDR2 sequences are SGHRS and YFSETQ. V was trimmed by 0 bases and J by 0 bases, leaving 12 bases between them. The CDR3 totals 16 residues. The CDR3 protein is CASSLVGQTLNTEAFF. Written as DNA, the CDR3 is TGCGCCAGCAGCTTGGTGGGACAAACCCTGAACACTGAAGCTTTCTTT.

The J gene is TRBJ1-5, the V gene TRBV30, with a possible D match to TRBD1 (6 bases). The germline V and J ends were trimmed by 0 bases and 7 bases, with 10 bases remaining between them. The CDR3 totals 13 residues. Germline CDR1 reads GTSNPN; CDR2 reads SVGIG (reference sequence). The CDR3 spells CAWSVQGGQPQHF. The CDR3 bases are TGTGCCTGGAGTGTACAGGGAGGGCAGCCCCAGCATTTT.

The chain combines TRBV5-5 with TRBJ1-2; 11 bases agree with TRBD1. V shed 5 bases, J shed 6 bases, and the junction held 9 bases outside the gene matches. Germline CDR1 reads SGHKS; CDR2 reads YYEKEE (reference sequence). The CDR3 totals 15 residues. In nucleotides, the CDR3 is TGTGCCAGCAGGACCCCCGGGACAGGGGGAAATGGCTACACCTTC. Translation gives CASRTPGTGGNGYTF.

Worth noting for this clone: A junction boundary mismatches the germline segment, possibly from a read error. In DNA form, the CDR3 reads TGTGCCAGCAGCTTAGAAGACGGGGGACGGACCTTC. Its translation is CASSLEDGGRTF. The genes are TRBV7-9 and TRBJ2-7; the D gene is possibly TRBD2 (6 bases). Per germline, CDR1 SEHNR and CDR2 FQNEAQ (reference sequence). The CDR3 has 12 amino acids.

This chain connects TRBV6-5 to TRBJ2-7, with 9 nucleotides matching TRBD2. The CDR3 spans 15 residues. Germline CDR1 is MNHEY and CDR2 is SVGAGI. The V segment lost 0 bases and the J segment 2 bases; nucleotides outside the gene matches: 2. DNA for the CDR3: TGTGCCAGCAGTTACTCGCCTAGCGGGACCTACGAGCAGTACTTC. Its translation: CASSYSPSGTYEQYF.

Points on this clone: Its ends do not fully match the called genes, so a read error is possible. This chain joins TRBV4-2 and TRBJ2-7, with 7 bases fitting TRBD2. The V gene's germline CDR1 is LGHNA and CDR2 YNFKEQ. The length of the CDR3 is 16 residues. CDR3 residues: CASTQDLREDLYEQYF. CDR3 sequence (DNA): TGTGCCAGCACCCAAGATCTACGGGAGGACCTCTACGAGCAGTACTTC.

The genes are TRBV7-2 and TRBJ2-1; D unresolved. The CDR3 covers 12 residues. Germline lookup yields CDR1 SGHTA and CDR2 FQGNSA. Trimming removed 5 bases at V and 7 bases at J, with 9 bases between. Here the CDR3 DNA reads TGTGCCAGCAGCCCGCCGACAAATGAGCAGTTCTTC. It codes for CASSPPTNEQFF.

V usage is TRBV4-3 and J usage is TRBJ1-5, with TRBD1 as a possible D gene (6 bases). CDR3 length: 15 amino acids. V lost 3 bases, J lost 4 bases, and 13 bases lay in between. The germline gives CDR1 LGHNA, CDR2 YSLEER. CDR3 bases: TGCGCCAGCAGCCATAGCCCGGACAGAAATCAGCCCCAGCATTTT. Its translation: CASSHSPDRNQPQHF.

This clone was detected once. This chain uses TRBV9 with TRBJ1-4, with D unclear. Germline V gene data show CDR1 as SGDLS and CDR2 as YYNGEE. Trimming stripped 2 bases from V and 0 bases from J, with 11 bases between. CDR3 length: 16 amino acids. CDR3 sequence (DNA): TGTGCCAGCAGCGTGGGTGGAGTTGCAACTAATGAAAAACTGTTTTTT. Translation: CASSVGGVATNEKLFF.

This clone was counted only a few times. V gene TRBV6-4 combines with J gene TRBJ1-1; no definite D call. The CDR3 consists of 13 residues. The germline gives CDR1 MRHNA, CDR2 SNTAGT. V lost 4 bases and J 0 bases, leaving 6 bases between the germline ends. Here the CDR3 reads CASSGEMNTEAFF. The CDR3 bases are TGTGCCAGCAGTGGAGAAATGAACACTGAAGCTTTCTTT.

The rearrangement links TRBV5-1 to TRBJ2-1; D is unclear. The CDR3 sequence is 13 residues long. Trimming pared 3 bases from V and 6 bases from J, leaving 10 bases between. Germline CDR1 reads SGHRS; CDR2 reads YFSETQ. CDR3 sequence reads: CASSSAVGNEQFF. The CDR3 region has the DNA TGCGCCAGCAGCTCCGCGGTGGGCAATGAGCAGTTCTTC. The whole variable domain, filled in from reference TRBV5-1 and TRBJ2-1, reads KAGVTQTPRYLIKTRGQQVTLSCSPISGHRSVSWYQQTPGQGLQFLFEYFSETQRNKGNFPGRFSGRQFSNSRSEMNVSTLELGDSALYLCASSSAVGNEQFFGPGTRLTVL.

The chain couples TRBV18 to TRBJ2-5; possible D gene TRBD2, 5 bases. V dropped 3 bases and J dropped 1 base, with 6 bases sitting between them. CDR1 and CDR2 from the germline V gene are KGHSH and LQKENI. This CDR3 contains 13 residues. The CDR3 region is CASSPTIQETQYF. CDR3 bases: TGTGCCAGCTCACCGACTATCCAAGAGACCCAGTACTTC.

The rearrangement joins TRBV2 to TRBJ2-1; 8 bases fit TRBD1. This CDR3 contains 15 residues. The junction had 13 bases not matched to a gene; V was cut back by 7 bases and J by 8 bases. The germline V gene encodes CDR1 SNHLY and CDR2 FYNNEI. CDR3 sequence (DNA): TGTGCCAGCATGAATCTAGCACAGGGGGTTGATGAGCAGTTCTTC. This sequence encodes CASMNLAQGVDEQFF.

V gene TRBV27 combines with J gene TRBJ1-5; TRBD1 matches at 9 bases. V lost 4 bases to trimming and J lost 6 bases; unmatched junction nucleotides: 4. The CDR3 has 14 amino acids. CDR1 is MNHEY and CDR2 is SMNVEV in the germline V gene (reference sequence). The CDR3 DNA reads TGTGCCAGCAGTTGGACAGGGGTTGGTCAGCCCCAGCATTTT. Encoded protein: CASSWTGVGQPQHF.